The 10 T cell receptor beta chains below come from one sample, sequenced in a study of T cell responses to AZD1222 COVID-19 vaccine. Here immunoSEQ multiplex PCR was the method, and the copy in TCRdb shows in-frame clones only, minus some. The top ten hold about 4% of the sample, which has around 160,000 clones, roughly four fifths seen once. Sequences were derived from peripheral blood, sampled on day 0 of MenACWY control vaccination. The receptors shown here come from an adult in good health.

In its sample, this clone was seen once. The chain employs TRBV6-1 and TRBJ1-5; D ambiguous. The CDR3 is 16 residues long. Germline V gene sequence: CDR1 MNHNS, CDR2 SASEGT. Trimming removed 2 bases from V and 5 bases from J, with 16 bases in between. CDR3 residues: CASSESRRLGYQPQHF. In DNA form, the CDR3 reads TGTGCCAGCAGTGAATCTAGGCGTCTGGGTTATCAGCCCCAGCATTTT.

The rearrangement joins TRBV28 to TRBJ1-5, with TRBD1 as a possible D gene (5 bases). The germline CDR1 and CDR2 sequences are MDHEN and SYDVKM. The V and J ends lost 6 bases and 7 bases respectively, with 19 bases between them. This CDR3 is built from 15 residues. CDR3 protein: CASSPLSGPVQPQHF. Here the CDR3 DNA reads TGTGCCAGCAGCCCTCTATCGGGACCGGTCCAGCCCCAGCATTTT.

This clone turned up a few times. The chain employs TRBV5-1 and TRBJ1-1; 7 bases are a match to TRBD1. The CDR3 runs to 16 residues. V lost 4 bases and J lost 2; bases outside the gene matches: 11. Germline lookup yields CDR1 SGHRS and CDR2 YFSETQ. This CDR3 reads CASSRLPRQGNTEAFF. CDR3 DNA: TGCGCCAGCAGCAGGTTGCCCCGACAGGGAAACACTGAAGCTTTCTTT.

CDR3 protein: CASSLQGAFEKLFF. The CDR3 DNA is TGCGCCAGCTCGTTACAGGGTGCTTTTGAAAAACTGTTTTTT. This sequence joins TRBV5-1 and TRBJ1-4; D possibly corresponds to TRBD1 (6 bases). The germline CDR1 and CDR2 sequences are SGHRS and YFSETQ. The CDR3 runs to 14 residues. V was pared by 7 bases and J by 7 bases, with 17 bases between.

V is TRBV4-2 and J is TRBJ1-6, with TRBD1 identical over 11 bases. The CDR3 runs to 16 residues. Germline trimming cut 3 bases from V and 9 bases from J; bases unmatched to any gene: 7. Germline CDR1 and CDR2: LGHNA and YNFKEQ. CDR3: CASSHLGTGGSSPLHF. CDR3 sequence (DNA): TGTGCCAGCAGCCATCTCGGGACAGGGGGGAGTTCACCCCTCCACTTT.

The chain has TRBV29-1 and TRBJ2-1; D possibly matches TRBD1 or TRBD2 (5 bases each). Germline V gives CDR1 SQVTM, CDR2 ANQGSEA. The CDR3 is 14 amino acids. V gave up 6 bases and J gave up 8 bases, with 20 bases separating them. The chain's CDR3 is CSVHSGSSSHEQFF. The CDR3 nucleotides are TGCAGCGTGCACTCAGGGAGTTCGAGTCATGAGCAGTTCTTC.

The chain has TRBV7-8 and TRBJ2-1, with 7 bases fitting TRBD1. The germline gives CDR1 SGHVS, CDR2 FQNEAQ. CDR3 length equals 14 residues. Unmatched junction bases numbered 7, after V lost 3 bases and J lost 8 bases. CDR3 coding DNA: TGTGCCAGCAGCTTCGACAGGGTAGGGGATGAGCAGTTCTTC. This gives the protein CASSFDRVGDEQFF.

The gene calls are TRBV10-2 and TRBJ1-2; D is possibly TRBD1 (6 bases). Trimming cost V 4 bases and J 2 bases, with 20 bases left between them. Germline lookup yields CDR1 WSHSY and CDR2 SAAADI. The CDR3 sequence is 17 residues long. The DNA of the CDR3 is TGCGCCAGCAGTGGCCCCACTTCGACAGGAGAGAACTATGGCTACACCTTC. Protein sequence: CASSGPTSTGENYGYTF.

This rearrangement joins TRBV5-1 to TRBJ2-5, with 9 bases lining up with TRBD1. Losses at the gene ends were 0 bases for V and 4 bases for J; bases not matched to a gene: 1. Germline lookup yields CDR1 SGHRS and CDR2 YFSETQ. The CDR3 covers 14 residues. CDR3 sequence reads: CASSLADRGETQYF. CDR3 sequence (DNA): TGCGCCAGCAGCTTGGCGGACAGGGGAGAGACCCAGTACTTC.

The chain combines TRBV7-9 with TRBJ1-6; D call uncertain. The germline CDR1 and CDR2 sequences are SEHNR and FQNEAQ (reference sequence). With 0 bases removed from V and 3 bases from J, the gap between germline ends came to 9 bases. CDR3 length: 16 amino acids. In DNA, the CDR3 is TGTGCCAGCAGCTTAGCGACCAGCCTCTATAATTCACCCCTCCACTTT. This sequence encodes CASSLATSLYNSPLHF.